The source of this TCR beta chain is a study of molecular identifiers for immune sequencing clone quantification. Comment on this clonotype: Its antigen is undetermined.

TCRdb recomputed calls from the PCR reads with MiXCR, one row per CDR3 protein. The table has about 510,000 distinct CDR3 sequences, around 25% seen once. There are 16 residues in the CDR3. Between the trimmed V and J ends, which lost 5 bases and 2 bases, there was a span of 16 bases. The germline V gene encodes CDR1 SEHNR and CDR2 FQNEAQ (reference sequence). Study findings and constraints: The study found clones above 20 RNA copies held over 98% of effector molecules and under 1% in naive cells.

Sequences were obtained from naive CD8+ T cells from blood, with Jurkat cell RNA spiked in. Subset specified: FACS-sorted CD8+CD4-CCR7+CD45RA+ naive T cells. This chain uses TRBV7-9 with TRBJ2-1, with D perhaps assigned TRBD1 or TRBD2 (6 bases each). The receptor's source is a human donor in good health. Some libraries in this study had Jurkat cell RNA spiked in. The CDR3 protein is CASSPQMGGPYNEQFF. The CDR3 DNA reads as TGTGCCAGCAGCCCTCAGATGGGGGGCCCCTACAATGAGCAGTTCTTC.